These 3 T cell receptor beta chains were all obtained from the same sample, sequenced in a study of T cell changes during pregnancy in multiple sclerosis. Sequencing used immunoSEQ multiplex PCR; TCRdb keeps in-frame clones, though not all of them. The profile shows roughly 40,000 clones, more than 80% of them singletons. The input for sequencing was CD4+ T cells from peripheral blood mononuclear cells, taken in the third trimester of pregnancy. The origin of the receptors is a female donor with multiple sclerosis, enrolled in a pregnancy study.

The genes are TRBV7-9 and TRBJ1-6; possible D gene TRBD1, 5 bases. Germline CDR1 is SEHNR and CDR2 is FQNEAQ (reference sequence). There are 16 residues in the CDR3. Trimming removed 4 bases from V and 7 bases from J, with 17 bases in between. CDR3 region: CASSSSPTGVNSPLHF. CDR3 in DNA: TGTGCCAGCAGCTCCTCCCCCACGGGGGTCAATTCACCCCTCCACTTT.

J is TRBJ2-3 and V is TRBV5-1; 10 nucleotides line up with TRBD2. CDR3 length: 16 amino acids. Germline V gene data show CDR1 as SGHRS and CDR2 as YFSETQ. The ends lost 3 bases at V and 4 bases at J; junction bases unmatched: 8. The CDR3 region has the DNA TGCGCCAGCAGCTCGATAGCGGGAGGACGGGCAGATACGCAGTATTTT. Residues: CASSSIAGGRADTQYF.

This chain uses TRBV5-1 with TRBJ2-6, with 7 bases identical to TRBD1. Germline V gene data show CDR1 as SGHRS and CDR2 as YFSETQ. The ends lost 4 bases at V and 0 bases at J; junction bases unmatched: 7. The CDR3 sequence is 17 residues long. CDR3 DNA sequence: TGCGCCAGCAGCGTGGACAGGCCTGGCTCTGGGGCCAACGTCCTGACTTTC. It codes for CASSVDRPGSGANVLTF.